This T cell receptor (beta chain) was retrieved from a study of blood T cell repertoires in COVID-19. Study-wide background: The analysed material was cDNA or gDNA that came from T cells, B-cell-depleted T cells, or PBMCs.

The method was immunoSEQ multiplex PCR; TCRdb's version includes in-frame clones alone and lacks a portion of them. This sample carries a few hundred thousand clones, approximately 85% of them seen once, and the ten largest clones take about 1.9%. V dropped 3 bases and J dropped 7 bases, with 25 bases sitting between them. CDR3 length: 17 amino acids. The germline V gene encodes CDR1 MDHEN and CDR2 SYDVKM. Participants had their cohort set by participant-reported clinical history. Cohort 3 recovery required two negative PCRs, clearance, or symptom resolution. Sequenced material: PBMCs or T cells enriched from blood (not recorded which). The receptor comes from a woman aged 45-59 years who had recovered from COVID-19. This sequence joins TRBV28 and TRBJ2-7; D is perhaps TRBD1 (6 bases). CDR3 region: CASSFPPRDIRMSEQYF. The CDR3 DNA is TGTGCCAGCAGTTTCCCCCCTCGGGACATCAGAATGAGTGAGCAGTACTTC.